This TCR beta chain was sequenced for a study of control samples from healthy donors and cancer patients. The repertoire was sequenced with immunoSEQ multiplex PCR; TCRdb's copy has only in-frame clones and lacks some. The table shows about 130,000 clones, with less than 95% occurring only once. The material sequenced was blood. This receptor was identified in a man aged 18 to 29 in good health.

The DNA for the CDR3 is TGTGCCAGCAGCCCCCTTATAGGGGCGTACAATGAGCAGTTCTTC. It specifies CASSPLIGAYNEQFF. The chain links TRBV2 to TRBJ2-1; D is possibly TRBD1 (5 bases). This CDR3 comprises 15 residues. Germline-derived CDR1 and CDR2 are SNHLY and FYNNEI. Between the trimmed V and J ends, which lost 6 bases and 4 bases, there was a span of 16 bases.